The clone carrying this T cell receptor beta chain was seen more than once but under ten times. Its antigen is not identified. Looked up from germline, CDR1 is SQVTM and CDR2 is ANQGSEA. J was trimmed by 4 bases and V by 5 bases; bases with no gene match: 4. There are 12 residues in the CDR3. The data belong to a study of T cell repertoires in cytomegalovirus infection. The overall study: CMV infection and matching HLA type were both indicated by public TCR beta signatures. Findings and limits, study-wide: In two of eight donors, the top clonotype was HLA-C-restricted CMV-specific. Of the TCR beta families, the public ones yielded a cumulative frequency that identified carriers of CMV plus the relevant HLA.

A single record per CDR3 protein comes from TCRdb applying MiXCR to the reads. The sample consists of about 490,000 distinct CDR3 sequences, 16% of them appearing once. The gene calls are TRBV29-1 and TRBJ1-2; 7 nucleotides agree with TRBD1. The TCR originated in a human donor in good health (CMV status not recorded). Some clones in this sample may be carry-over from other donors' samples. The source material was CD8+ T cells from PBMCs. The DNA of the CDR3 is TGCAGCGTTCGACAGGGCGCCTATGGCTACACCTTC. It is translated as CSVRQGAYGYTF.